These 30 T cell receptor beta chains share one sample of origin, sequenced in a study of tumor and adjacent non-tumor tissue in lung cancer. A modified ARM-PCR protocol with three rounds of nested PCR amplified TCRbeta. TCRdb analysed the multiplex PCR reads with MiXCR anew, one entry per CDR3 protein. The table shows around 66,000 distinct CDR3 sequences, with approximately 73% occurring only once. The template was RNA from unsorted bulk tissue. The sequenced sample consisted of lung tumor tissue. The receptors stem from a man aged 60 to 69 with non-small cell lung cancer.

As regards this clonotype: A junction end diverges from the germline sequence, so it may reflect a read error. The V and J genes are TRBV6-5 and TRBJ2-1; D might be TRBD2 (5 bases). Germline CDR1 MNHEY, CDR2 SVGAGI. This CDR3 is built from 15 residues. CDR3 DNA sequence: TGTGTCAGCAGTTTCTCGAGGCGCAGCGGCAATGAGCAGTTCTTC. Translated: CVSSFSRRSGNEQFF.

For the CDR3, the DNA is TGTGCCAGCAGTCACGTTGGGCTAGCGGGAGGTACAGATACGCAGTATTTT. The encoded protein is CASSHVGLAGGTDTQYF. The chain carries TRBV6-6 and TRBJ2-3; 11 bases are a match to TRBD2. The CDR3 covers 17 residues. CDR1 is MNHNY, CDR2 SVGAGI, per germline (reference sequence). Germline trimming cut 5 bases from V and 3 bases from J; bases unmatched to any gene: 10.

A word on this clonotype: At one end the junction does not follow the germline gene, possibly because of a read error. The chain joins TRBV12-3 or TRBV12-4 to TRBJ2-3, with D perhaps matching TRBD2 (5 bases). CDR3 length: 15 residues. CDR3 in DNA: TGTGTCAGCGGTTTTTGGGTCCCAAGCACAGATACGCAGTATTTT. It yields the protein CVSGFWVPSTDTQYF.

In the case of this clonotype: This is likely a read error, given that the CDR3 carries no conserved phenylalanine or tryptophan at its end. The chain links TRBV20-1 to TRBJ2-5; no clear D. CDR1 is DFQATT, CDR2 SNEGSKA, per germline (reference sequence). This CDR3 is 12 amino acids long. CDR3 protein: CNALGVVETQYL. The CDR3, as DNA: TGCAATGCTTTAGGTGTGGTGGAGACCCAGTACTTA.

The chain uses TRBV29-1 and TRBJ1-1; D remains ambiguous. Per germline, CDR1 SQVTM and CDR2 ANQGSEA. The CDR3 totals 14 residues. V was pared by 8 bases and J by 1 base, with 17 bases between. The CDR3: CSTEGGRSNTEAFF. CDR3 in DNA: TGCAGCACAGAAGGAGGCAGATCGAACACTGAAGCTTTCTTT.

The DNA of the CDR3 is TGTGCCAGCAACCTGCCCCGGGGATCGACACTAGCGGGCCCGCTCCAATACAATGAGCAGTTCTTC. It yields the protein CASNLPRGSTLAGPLQYNEQFF. V usage is TRBV5-6 and J usage is TRBJ2-1; 9 nucleotides align to TRBD2. V shed 6 bases, J shed 4 bases, and the junction held 29 bases outside the gene matches. Germline CDR1 SGHDT, CDR2 YYEEEE. The CDR3 runs to 22 residues. The full variable domain, with the rest looked up from reference TRBV5-6 and TRBJ2-1, is DAGVTQSPTHLIKTRGQQVTLRCSPKSGHDTVSWYQQALGQGPQFIFQYYEEEERQRGNFPDRFSGHQFPNYSSELNVNALLLGDSALYLCASNLPRGSTLAGPLQYNEQFFGPGTRLTVL.

In its sample, this clonotype was seen a few times. A much more abundant neighbour one base away suggests this may be a read error. This chain connects TRBV29-1 to TRBJ2-7; D remains unclear. Germline V gene data show CDR1 as SQVTM and CDR2 as ANQGSEA. The CDR3 is 15 amino acids. Trimming took off 4 bases at V and 3 bases at J, with 19 bases between the two ends. The CDR3 nucleotides are TGCAGCGTTGGAGAACCTGGCCCATCCAACTACGAGCAGTACTTC. Translating gives CSVGEPGPSNYEQYF.

This chain uses TRBV2 with TRBJ1-1; 7 bases are shared with TRBD1. The CDR3 totals 14 residues. Germline V gives CDR1 SNHLY, CDR2 FYNNEI. V lost 6 bases, J lost 3 bases, and 7 bases stayed unmatched. CDR3 sequence reads: CASRKGTVDTEAFF. The DNA for the CDR3 is TGTGCCAGCAGAAAAGGGACAGTGGACACTGAAGCTTTCTTT.

As to this clonotype: The CDR3 ends on some other residue instead of the conserved phenylalanine or tryptophan, so this is likely a read error. The chain uses TRBV11-1 and TRBJ1-1; D ambiguous. The CDR3 consists of 12 residues. CDR1 is SGHAT, CDR2 FQDESV, per germline (reference sequence). V was clipped by 5 bases and J by 7 bases, with 11 bases between them. In DNA form, the CDR3 reads TGTGCCAGCAGCCGTGACCGAGGTGAAGCTTTCTCT. It is translated as CASSRDRGEAFS.

Regarding this clonotype: This CDR3 is missing its conserved last phenylalanine or tryptophan, likely due to a read error. It is unclear where the CDR3 begins or ends on the DNA, so no DNA is shown, and the CDR3 is as TCRdb lists it. V gene TRBV6-5 combines with J gene TRBJ1-3. The CDR3 spans 17 residues, counting both ends. Germline CDR1 and CDR2: MNHEY and SVGAGI. The CDR3 loop reads CASTETSPRSSGNTICM.

Details on this clonotype: One junction end does not reproduce the germline sequence, and a read error may be involved. The chain joins TRBV24-1 to TRBJ2-1; TRBD1 matches at 7 bases. This CDR3 is 16 amino acids long. Germline-derived CDR1 and CDR2 are KGHDR and SFDVKD. The CDR3 nucleotides are TGTGCCACCAGTGATATGGGACAGTCCGTCTGGAATGAGCACTTCTTC. This encodes CATSDMGQSVWNEHFF.

Comments on this clonotype: Its ends do not fully match the called genes, so a read error is possible. The chain is built from TRBV11-1 and TRBJ1-1, with TRBD1 as a possible D gene (5 bases). CDR1 is SGHAT and CDR2 is FQDESV in the germline V gene (reference sequence). This CDR3 has 13 amino acids. DNA of the CDR3: TGTGCCAACAGCTTAGCGCCGGGGACTGAATCTTTCTTT. Protein sequence: CANSLAPGTESFF.

Notes on this clonotype: One end of the junction fails to match germline, which may point to a read error. V usage is TRBV29-1 and J usage is TRBJ2-3, with 7 bases that match TRBD2. Germline V lookup: CDR1 SQVTM, CDR2 ANQGSEA. The CDR3 runs 15 residues. This chain's CDR3 is CSVDAGAGSTDMQYF. The DNA for the CDR3 is TGCAGCGTTGATGCGGGAGCGGGTAGCACAGATATGCAGTATTTT.

Concerning this clonotype: One junction end does not reproduce the germline sequence, and a read error may be involved. J is TRBJ2-1 and V is TRBV29-1; D uncertain. Germline V CDR1 and CDR2: SQVTM, ANQGSEA. The CDR3 is 12 residues long. The CDR3 region is CRVGIWGNEQFF. The CDR3 DNA follows: TGCAGGGTTGGAATATGGGGCAATGAGCAGTTCTTC.

The rearrangement links TRBV6-1 to TRBJ2-3; D remains ambiguous. The CDR3 runs to 17 residues. The germline gives CDR1 MNHNS, CDR2 SASEGT. V lost 0 bases to trimming and J lost 7 bases, with 20 bases between them. CDR3 in amino acids: CASSEARGPRIAYTQYF. The CDR3 DNA is TGTGCCAGCAGTGAAGCAAGAGGACCGCGAATCGCATATACGCAGTATTTT.

With respect to this clonotype: A much larger clone is a single base away; this may be a read error. This chain joins TRBV28 and TRBJ2-1; TRBD2 agrees at 9 bases. Germline CDR1 and CDR2: MDHEN and SYDVKM. The CDR3 is 17 amino acids. The CDR3 bases are TGTGCCGGCAGTTTCAGGGCGGGACTAGCAGAATACAATGAGCAGTTCTTC. Amino acid sequence: CAGSFRAGLAEYNEQFF.

In this sample, this clonotype turned up a few times. This likely comes from a read error, as the CDR3 has no conserved phenylalanine or tryptophan at its end. This chain's CDR3 is CSVAGGASNENLFS. The CDR3, as DNA: TGCAGCGTTGCGGGGGGCGCCAGTAATGAAAACCTGTTTTCT. The chain links TRBV29-1 to TRBJ1-4, with D perhaps matching TRBD1 (6 bases). The germline V gene encodes CDR1 SQVTM and CDR2 ANQGSEA. The CDR3 is 14 amino acids.

With respect to this clonotype: At one boundary the junction diverges from the germline segment, which might be a read error. The chain links TRBV29-1 to TRBJ2-7; TRBD2 matches 8 bases. Germline values: CDR1 SQVTM, CDR2 ANQGSEA. The CDR3 sequence is 15 residues long. The chain's CDR3 is CSVVDPGLVTGEHYF. The DNA for the CDR3 is TGCAGCGTTGTAGACCCGGGACTAGTGACGGGGGAGCATTACTTC.

On this clonotype: Compared with germline, one end of the junction differs, possibly owing to a read error. The CDR3 region is CCASGLGNNEQFF. The CDR3 region has the DNA TGCTGTGCTAGTGGACTGGGGAACAATGAGCAGTTCTTC. The gene calls are TRBV20-1 and TRBJ2-1; TRBD2 might be the D (5 bases). Germline assignment: CDR1 DFQATT and CDR2 SNEGSKA (reference sequence). CDR3 size: 13 residues.

A word on this clonotype: The junction and the germline gene differ at one end; a read error may be behind it. The CDR3 sequence is CSVGPSGTNQPQHF. The CDR3 DNA reads TGCAGTGTTGGCCCCTCAGGTACCAATCAGCCCCAGCATTTT. The chain recombines TRBV29-1 with TRBJ1-5; D is unclear. The CDR3 runs to 14 residues. Germline CDR1 reads SQVTM; CDR2 reads ANQGSEA.

Concerning this clonotype itself: A junction boundary mismatches the germline segment, possibly from a read error. The genes are TRBV6-6 and TRBJ2-7; D may be TRBD2 (6 bases). CDR3 length: 15 residues. CDR1 MNHNY and CDR2 SVGAGI come from the germline V gene (reference sequence). DNA for the CDR3: TGTGCCAGCAGTTCCGGGAGCTTCGAGTCCTACAAGCAGTACTTC. It yields the protein CASSSGSFESYKQYF.

In this sample, this clonotype turned up a few times. The chain combines TRBV6-5 with TRBJ2-3; 10 bases are a match to TRBD2. Per the germline V gene, CDR1 is MNHEY and CDR2 is SVGAGI. Germline trimming cut 6 bases from V and 11 bases from J; bases unmatched to any gene: 11. CDR3 length equals 14 residues. CDR3 sequence: CASRAGGDTVMQYF. The CDR3 DNA sequence: TGTGCCAGCAGAGCGGGAGGGGACACAGTTATGCAGTATTTT.

The rearrangement joins TRBV2 to TRBJ2-5; the match to TRBD2 covers 8 bases. The V segment lost 8 bases and the J segment 7 bases; nucleotides outside the gene matches: 12. The CDR3 sequence is 14 residues long. Per germline, CDR1 SNHLY and CDR2 FYNNEI. The CDR3 bases are TGTGCCAGCGTCCCCACTAGCGGCCGAGGGACCCAGTACTTC. Amino acid sequence: CASVPTSGRGTQYF.

Details on this clonotype: Since the CDR3 does not end with the conserved phenylalanine or tryptophan, this likely comes from a read error. The chain couples TRBV6-5 to TRBJ2-7; perhaps TRBD2 as D (5 bases). The CDR3 runs to 15 residues. CDR1 and CDR2 from the germline V gene are MNHEY and SVGAGI. The CDR3 nucleotides are TGTGCCAGCAGCTACTCAAGGTGGGAGACGGCCGAGCAGTACATC. It is translated as CASSYSRWETAEQYI.

Comment on this clonotype: The junction differs from germline at one of its ends, possibly a read error. The chain has TRBV29-1 and TRBJ2-5, with 7 bases fitting TRBD2. Germline V CDR1 and CDR2: SQVTM, ANQGSEA. The CDR3 has 15 residues. The CDR3 DNA reads TGCAGCGTTGTTCTAGCGAGAGGATTGGGAGGGACCCAGCACTTC. Residues: CSVVLARGLGGTQHF.

The rearrangement joins TRBV20-1 to TRBJ1-1, with 7 nucleotides matching TRBD1. This CDR3 contains 12 residues. The junction had 8 bases not matched to a gene; V was cut back by 6 bases and J by 7 bases. Germline values: CDR1 DFQATT, CDR2 SNEGSKA (reference sequence). CDR3 DNA sequence: TGCAGTGCAAATTCAGGGGGAAATGAAGCTTTCTTT. This sequence encodes CSANSGGNEAFF.

This clonotype was seen more than once but under ten times. This chain joins TRBV5-1 and TRBJ2-1; D is uncertain. Per the germline V gene, CDR1 is SGHRS and CDR2 is YFSETQ. There are 13 residues in the CDR3. Trimming took 1 base from V and 12 from J, leaving 14 bases between them. The CDR3 loop is CASSLTGSHGQFF. The CDR3 DNA follows: TGCGCCAGCAGCTTGACCGGGTCCCATGGGCAGTTCTTC. Full variable domain (outside the CDR3, taken from reference TRBV5-1 and TRBJ2-1): KAGVTQTPRYLIKTRGQQVTLSCSPISGHRSVSWYQQTPGQGLQFLFEYFSETQRNKGNFPGRFSGRQFSNSRSEMNVSTLELGDSALYLCASSLTGSHGQFFGPGTRLTVL.

The sample holds one count of this clonotype. This sequence joins TRBV20-1 and TRBJ2-1, with D tentatively TRBD1 (5 bases). Trimming left V 2 bases short and J 9 bases short, with 11 bases between. The germline CDR1 and CDR2 sequences are DFQATT and SNEGSKA (reference sequence). This CDR3 is 12 amino acids long. The CDR3 protein is CSARKDTSEQFF. DNA of the CDR3: TGCAGTGCTAGAAAGGACACCAGTGAGCAGTTCTTC.

Concerning this clonotype: A read error may produce the germline difference seen at one junction end. The rearrangement uses TRBV28 and TRBJ1-2; D is unresolved. The CDR3 is 15 amino acids. Germline-derived CDR1 and CDR2 are MDHEN and SYDVKM. The CDR3 nucleotides read TGTGCCCGCAGTTCCCCGCGCAGAGCTAACTATGGCTACACCTTC. It is translated as CARSSPRRANYGYTF.

About this clonotype: A much larger clone lies a single base off, so this may be a read error. The V and J genes are TRBV7-9 and TRBJ2-7; TRBD2 matches at 7 bases. Germline V CDR1 and CDR2: SEHNR, FQNEAQ (reference sequence). This CDR3 has 16 residues. J gave up 4 bases and V 5 bases, and 14 bases lay outside the gene matches. The DNA for the CDR3 is TGTGCCAGCAGCCCCGGTGGACAAGCGGGGCAATACGAGCAGTACTTC. Amino acids: CASSPGGQAGQYEQYF.